A single sample is the source of the 31 T cell receptor beta chains below, sequenced in a study of T cell clusters in autoimmune cytopenias. TRB amplification used roughly 250 ng of peripheral blood genomic DNA. One tube held mixed TRB-A and TRB-B primer pools for touch-down PCR. No DNA is given; TCRdb re-called the multiplex PCR reads and lists each CDR3 protein once. This table lists thousands of distinct CDR3 sequences. The specimen was peripheral blood. The origin of the receptors is a human donor with an autoimmune cytopenia or autoimmune hepatitis (not recorded which).

This clonotype shows up as medium-sized by frequency. The J gene is TRBJ2-3, the V gene TRBV6-5; TCRdb designates TRBD1, a call that cannot be tested without DNA. This CDR3 comprises 17 residues. CDR1 MNHEY and CDR2 SVGAGI come from the germline V gene. The CDR3 protein is CASSYPRDGAGTDTQYF.

This clonotype is identified as medium-sized (0.01 to 0.1%) from frequency. The V gene is TRBV6-5, the J gene TRBJ1-2; TCRdb reports TRBD1, a call that lacks DNA to check it against. The CDR3 sequence is 14 residues long. Germline assignment: CDR1 MNHEY and CDR2 SVGAGI. CDR3 amino acids: CASSYDRLMYGYTF.

Measured by frequency, this clonotype is medium-sized (0.01 to 0.1%). The gene calls are TRBV6-5 and TRBJ2-7; without DNA, the TCRdb call of TRBD1 cannot be checked. The CDR3 sequence is 11 residues long. Germline CDR1 MNHEY, CDR2 SVGAGI. CDR3 amino acids: CASGDGNEQYF.

This chain links TRBV6-5 with TRBJ2-7; TCRdb proposes TRBD1, but this gene call is untestable without DNA. Germline CDR1 is MNHEY and CDR2 is SVGAGI. There are 15 residues in the CDR3. CDR3 region: CASSESKGTPYEQYF.

The V gene is TRBV19, the J gene TRBJ1-5; TCRdb's D call, TRBD1, is unchecked because there is no DNA. The CDR3 is 17 residues long. Germline V gene data show CDR1 as LNHDA and CDR2 as SQIVND (reference sequence). The CDR3 region is CASSFQRSGQTWQPQHF. The variable domain in full, completed from reference TRBV19 and TRBJ1-5, reads DGGITQSPKYLFRKEGQNVTLSCEQNLNHDAMYWYRQDPGQGLRLIYYSQIVNDFQKGDIAEGYSVSREKKESFPLTVTSAQKNPTAFYLCASSFQRSGQTWQPQHFGDGTRLSIL.

This clonotype is identified as medium-sized from frequency. The gene calls are TRBV18 and TRBJ2-7; TCRdb indicates TRBD2, and absent DNA this call remains unverified. CDR1 and CDR2 (germline): KGHSH, LQKENI. The CDR3 runs 15 residues. CDR3 amino acids: CASSPEWRGNYEQYF.

This sequence joins TRBV20-1 and TRBJ2-6. CDR1 and CDR2 from the germline V gene are DFQATT and SNEGSKA (reference sequence). The CDR3 contains 13 residues. The CDR3 here is CSANPFGANVLTF.

The chain employs TRBV19 and TRBJ1-2. CDR3 length: 12 residues. Germline CDR1 LNHDA, CDR2 SQIVND (reference sequence). This CDR3 reads CASEQHNYGYTF.

The rearrangement links TRBV19 to TRBJ2-4; TCRdb outputs TRBD2, but without DNA this stays unchecked. The CDR3 consists of 12 residues. CDR1 and CDR2 from the germline V gene are LNHDA and SQIVND (reference sequence). The CDR3 region is CASSSLGDIQYF.

This clonotype ranks as medium-sized in terms of frequency. This chain links TRBV6-2 or TRBV6-3 with TRBJ2-4; TCRdb designates TRBD2, a call that cannot be tested without DNA. The germline gives CDR1 MNHEY, CDR2 SVGEGT. The CDR3 contains 16 residues. The CDR3 region is CASSPKTGGEGSIQYF.

This clonotype is labeled medium-sized based on frequency. V usage is TRBV5-6 and J usage is TRBJ2-1; the D call of TRBD1 rests on TCRdb alone, since no DNA is present to check it. Germline V gene data show CDR1 as SGHDT and CDR2 as YYEEEE. The CDR3 is 13 amino acids. The CDR3 is CASSSTGRHEQFF.

The genes are TRBV20-1 and TRBJ2-3; absent DNA, TCRdb's TRBD2 call cannot be checked. CDR1 and CDR2 from the germline V gene are DFQATT and SNEGSKA (reference sequence). The CDR3 sequence is 13 residues long. The chain's CDR3 is CSALSGSRSTQYF.

The chain joins TRBV27 to TRBJ1-4. CDR1 MNHEY and CDR2 SMNVEV come from the germline V gene (reference sequence). The CDR3 sequence is 14 residues long. The CDR3 sequence: CATSLVGTNEKLFF.

The rearrangement links TRBV12-3 or TRBV12-4 to TRBJ1-4; TCRdb's D gene call, TRBD1, goes unchecked for lack of DNA. This CDR3 has 16 residues. The CDR3 sequence: CASSRWGLSTNEKLFF.

This chain uses TRBV7-6 with TRBJ2-7; TCRdb outputs TRBD1, but without DNA this stays unchecked. The germline V gene encodes CDR1 SGHVS and CDR2 FNYEAQ. The CDR3 is made up of 14 amino acids. This CDR3 reads CASSARDGSYEQYF.

This clonotype is medium-sized by frequency. The rearrangement links TRBV6-5 to TRBJ1-2; TCRdb picks TRBD1, but there is no DNA to check that call. The CDR3 is 13 amino acids. CDR1 and CDR2 (germline): MNHEY, SVGAGI. The chain's CDR3 is CASSYAGPYGYTF.

V and J are TRBV18 and TRBJ1-1. Looked up from germline, CDR1 is KGHSH and CDR2 is LQKENI. This CDR3 contains 14 residues. CDR3 sequence: CASSQQGLNTEAFF.

Considering frequency, this clonotype is medium-sized. The V call is TRBV12-3 or TRBV12-4, the J call TRBJ2-1. The CDR3 spans 15 residues. CDR3 sequence reads: CASRHSGTPSNEQFF.

This chain joins TRBV7-9 and TRBJ1-2; TCRdb gives TRBD1 as the D gene, but with no DNA this cannot be confirmed. CDR1 SEHNR and CDR2 FQNEAQ come from the germline V gene (reference sequence). This CDR3 is 16 amino acids long. The CDR3: CASGSNRDTRNYGYTF.

By frequency, this clonotype registers medium-sized. This chain links TRBV18 with TRBJ2-3; TCRdb indicates TRBD2, and absent DNA this call remains unverified. CDR1 is KGHSH, CDR2 LQKENI, per germline. CDR3 size: 14 residues. This CDR3 reads CASSVRDYADTQYF.

The chain has TRBV12-3 or TRBV12-4 and TRBJ2-3; the TCRdb D gene call, TRBD1, has no DNA to confirm it. The CDR3 spans 16 residues. CDR3: CASSLGTGEGTDTQYF.

Measured by frequency, this clonotype is medium-sized. The rearrangement uses TRBV10-3 and TRBJ1-1; checking the TCRdb D call of TRBD1 is not possible without DNA. Per germline, CDR1 ENHRY and CDR2 SYGVKD. This CDR3 contains 13 residues. Here the CDR3 reads CAISVPPGTEAFF.

In terms of frequency, this clonotype is medium-sized. The chain has TRBV6-5 and TRBJ2-2; TCRdb lists TRBD1, though no DNA is available to test this call. This CDR3 comprises 16 residues. Germline loops: CDR1 MNHEY, CDR2 SVGAGI. The CDR3 region is CASSLSGTGNTGELFF.

This chain uses TRBV5-1 with TRBJ1-2. This CDR3 spans 14 amino acids. Germline assignment: CDR1 SGHRS and CDR2 YFSETQ. The CDR3 region is CASSSVQNNYGYTF.

This chain joins TRBV18 and TRBJ1-1; TCRdb proposes TRBD1, but this gene call is untestable without DNA. This CDR3 comprises 15 residues. CDR1 and CDR2 from the germline V gene are KGHSH and LQKENI. CDR3 residues: CASSLEGTGGFEAFF.

By frequency, this clonotype registers medium-sized. The chain employs TRBV29-1 and TRBJ2-7; TCRdb's D call of TRBD2 is untestable without DNA. Germline loops: CDR1 SQVTM, CDR2 ANQGSEA. This CDR3 is 15 amino acids long. The CDR3 here is CSVDPGLAGHYVQYF.

The chain has TRBV19 and TRBJ2-2; TCRdb's D call, TRBD2, is unchecked because there is no DNA. This CDR3 is 16 amino acids long. Looked up from germline, CDR1 is LNHDA and CDR2 is SQIVND (reference sequence). CDR3: CASSKTRAAGPGELFF.

The CDR3 protein is CATSRAGRTGRGYNEQFF. The genes are TRBV15 and TRBJ2-1; absent DNA, TCRdb's TRBD1 call cannot be checked. Germline V gene sequence: CDR1 LNHNV, CDR2 YYDKDF (reference sequence). This CDR3 has 18 residues.

The CDR3 here is CASSLGQGDYGYTF. The chain links TRBV5-1 to TRBJ1-2; TCRdb gives TRBD1 as the D gene, but with no DNA this cannot be confirmed. From germline, CDR1 is SGHRS and CDR2 YFSETQ. This CDR3 region has 14 residues.

This chain connects TRBV15 to TRBJ2-1; the TCRdb D gene call, TRBD2, has no DNA to confirm it. The germline gives CDR1 LNHNV, CDR2 YYDKDF (reference sequence). The CDR3 contains 16 residues. The CDR3 region is CATSRGAGGAYNEQFF.

The chain uses TRBV6-2 or TRBV6-3 and TRBJ1-1; TCRdb's D call, TRBD1, is unchecked because there is no DNA. CDR3 length: 16 residues. From germline, CDR1 is MNHEY and CDR2 SVGEGT. The CDR3 loop reads CASSYSPTGRNTEAFF.